This TCR beta chain was recovered during a study of breast tumors, draining lymph nodes, adjacent tissues. Findings of the study overall: Tumor and nontumor repertoires were significantly more similar in luminal-like than in basal-like breast cancer. Findings are consistent with lymph node origin and intratumoral expansion of most tumor T cells. Tumor TCR diversity was below lymph nodes but above nontumor tissue.

The CDR3 sequence is 14 residues long. Trimming shortened V by 3 bases and J by 7 bases, and 10 bases separated the two germline ends. Germline lookup yields CDR1 LNHNV and CDR2 YYDKDF (reference sequence). TCRdb used MiXCR to reprocess the multiplex PCR reads, holding one entry per CDR3 protein. The repertoire holds under 300,000 distinct CDR3 sequences, with nearly 35% as singletons. Samples came from axillary lymph nodes draining the breast cancer. For this clonotype: No antigen is known for it.

J is TRBJ1-6 and V is TRBV15; no reliable D call. Input material: axillary lymph node tissue. The TCR comes from a female donor with breast cancer. Some clones in this sample may be carry-over from other donors' samples. CDR3 sequence: CATSSVVVNSPLHF. In DNA, the CDR3 is TGTGCCACCAGCAGTGTGGTCGTAAATTCACCCCTCCACTTT.